The rows below give T cell receptor beta chains drawn from one sample of a study of T cell responses to AZD1222 COVID-19 vaccine. Method: immunoSEQ multiplex PCR; TCRdb's copy keeps in-frame clones and lacks some. The sample has roughly 99,000 clones; 92% are singletons. Sequences were derived from peripheral blood, sampled 28 days after the second AZD1222 dose. All receptors derive from an adult who received the AZD1222 COVID-19 vaccine. The CDR3 runs from the conserved cysteine through the conserved F or W. A D gene is named only where the DNA matches it firmly. Not every row has a clone size; where given, it reads once, few, many or a size class.

v_call	d_call	j_call	clone_size	cdr3_aa	cdr3_nt
TRBV5-1	NA	TRBJ1-4	NA	CASSRGAGTNEKLFF	TGCGCCAGCAGCCGCGGGGCGGGAACTAATGAAAAACTGTTTTTT
TRBV7-7	TRBD1	TRBJ2-7	NA	CASSSDRLNYEQYF	TGTGCCAGCAGCTCGGACAGGTTGAACTACGAGCAGTACTTC
TRBV7-2	NA	TRBJ1-5	NA	CASSLNRGVGNQPQHF	TGTGCCAGCAGCTTAAACCGGGGAGTCGGAAATCAGCCCCAGCATTTT
TRBV7-2	NA	TRBJ1-3	NA	CASSPRNPVRSSGNTIYF	TGTGCCAGCAGCCCGCGAAACCCGGTGCGGTCCTCTGGAAACACCATATATTTT
TRBV6-5	NA	TRBJ1-5	NA	CASSPYPEQPQHF	TGTGCCAGCAGCCCCTATCCAGAACAGCCCCAGCATTTT
TRBV28	TRBD1	TRBJ1-1	NA	CANKQGAFTEAFF	TGTGCCAATAAACAGGGGGCGTTCACTGAAGCTTTCTTT
TRBV11-2	TRBD1	TRBJ2-4	NA	CASSSRDRAPGAKNIQYF	TGTGCCAGCAGCTCGCGGGACAGGGCCCCCGGGGCCAAAAACATTCAGTACTTC
TRBV5-1	NA	TRBJ1-1	NA	CASSLRVPRGTEAFF	TGCGCCAGCAGCTTACGGGTCCCGCGAGGCACTGAAGCTTTCTTT
TRBV4-1	NA	TRBJ1-2	NA	CASSPTGGLNYGYTF	TGCGCCAGCAGCCCCACGGGGGGCCTAAACTATGGCTACACCTTC
TRBV19	TRBD2	TRBJ2-5	many	CASSPRTSGSGETQYF	TGTGCCAGTAGTCCCCGGACTAGCGGGAGTGGAGAGACCCAGTACTTC
TRBV4-1	TRBD2	TRBJ2-2	NA	CASSQALAGGPGELFF	TGCGCCAGCAGCCAAGCACTAGCGGGGGGCCCCGGGGAGCTGTTTTTT
TRBV11-3	NA	TRBJ2-7	once	CASSSRRDEQYF	TGTGCCAGCAGCTCCCGTCGGGACGAGCAGTACTTC
TRBV5-1	NA	TRBJ2-7	NA	CASSLVGRGYEQYF	TGCGCCAGCAGCTTGGTAGGGCGGGGTTACGAGCAGTACTTC
TRBV4-1	TRBD1	TRBJ2-7	once	CASSLRTGDEQYF	TGCGCCAGCAGCCTACGGACAGGGGACGAGCAGTACTTC
TRBV11-1	NA	TRBJ1-2	NA	CASTVLQGGGYTF	TGTGCCAGCACCGTACTACAGGGAGGAGGCTACACCTTC
TRBV5-1	NA	TRBJ2-1	NA	CASSSSPRDEQFF	TGCGCCAGCAGTTCCTCCCCGCGCGATGAGCAGTTCTTC
TRBV28	NA	TRBJ1-5	NA	CASSLIAQSNQPQHF	TGTGCCAGCAGTTTGATCGCGCAGAGCAATCAGCCCCAGCATTTT
TRBV25-1	NA	TRBJ1-2	NA	CASSWGDYGYTF	TGTGCCAGCAGCTGGGGAGATTATGGCTACACCTTC